Listed here are 25 T cell receptor beta chains from one sample, sequenced in a study of T-cell memory formation after mild COVID-19 (dated by TCRdb to 2020 to 2023). Libraries were constructed by 5' RACE. Sequencing used an Illumina NovaSeq 6000. TCRdb redid the processing of the public reads, applying fastp at Q25 and MiXCR, and retained in-frame beta chains. Identical CDR3 protein sequences are pooled into one entry, listed with their most common genes and DNA. The sample table shows approximately 270,000 distinct CDR3 sequences, and 15% to 20% are seen once. Roughly 24% of the sample lies in the top ten. Source material: PBMCs or a T cell subset sorted from them (not recorded which). The receptors derive from a man between 18 and 29 years old who had mild COVID-19 (a few samples of this study predate the infection). The sample titles of this study are shuffled in the database, so cell type and time point are left out; the donor was told from shared clones.

This clonotype was counted ten times or more. The rearrangement joins TRBV5-4 to TRBJ2-5; D might be TRBD2 (6 bases). The CDR3 covers 14 residues. Deletions cut 1 base from V and 6 bases from J, with 13 bases between. Looked up from germline, CDR1 is SGHNT and CDR2 is YYREEE (reference sequence). CDR3 protein: CASSLYVGRKTQYF. The CDR3 DNA follows: TGTGCCAGCAGCTTGTATGTGGGGAGGAAGACCCAGTACTTC.

The rearrangement links TRBV7-6 to TRBJ1-5; D not resolved. Germline V lookup: CDR1 SGHVS, CDR2 FNYEAQ. The CDR3 has 15 amino acids. Trimming removed 4 bases at V and 6 bases at J, with 16 bases between. In DNA form, the CDR3 reads TGTGCCAGCAGCTCCGAGGCTGGGAAGGGTCAGCCCCAGCATTTT. Translated, it gives CASSSEAGKGQPQHF.

Many counts were recorded for this clonotype. The V call is TRBV7-3, the J call TRBJ2-5; D unresolved. This CDR3 is built from 13 residues. CDR1 is SGHTA, CDR2 FQGTGA, per germline. Trimming removed 3 bases from V and 5 bases from J, with 10 bases in between. The CDR3 here is CASSLGSRETQYF. CDR3 nucleotides: TGTGCCAGCAGCTTGGGTTCGAGGGAGACCCAGTACTTC.

The CDR3 coding sequence is TGTGCCAGCAGCGGAGGTGGACAGGGGAACATTCAGTACTTC. Translated: CASSGGGQGNIQYF. This chain joins TRBV7-9 and TRBJ2-4, with 9 bases fitting TRBD1. This CDR3 is built from 14 residues. CDR1 and CDR2 from the germline V gene are SEHNR and FQNEAQ (reference sequence). The V and J ends lost 5 bases and 7 bases, in that order; junction bases with no gene match: 6.

This clonotype showed up just a few times. The chain employs TRBV19 and TRBJ2-3; 8 bases agree with TRBD1. This CDR3 has 15 amino acids. The junction had 1 base not matched to a gene; V was cut back by 1 base and J by 1 base. Germline CDR1 is LNHDA and CDR2 is SQIVND (reference sequence). The CDR3 nucleotides are TGTGCCAGTAGTATAGCACAGGGGGGCACAGATACGCAGTATTTT. Its translation is CASSIAQGGTDTQYF. The full variable domain, rest sourced from reference TRBV19 and TRBJ2-3, is DGGITQSPKYLFRKEGQNVTLSCEQNLNHDAMYWYRQDPGQGLRLIYYSQIVNDFQKGDIAEGYSVSREKKESFPLTVTSAQKNPTAFYLCASSIAQGGTDTQYFGPGTRLTVL.

This clonotype has just a few counts. The rearrangement joins TRBV4-1 to TRBJ1-1; D remains ambiguous. This CDR3 has 14 residues. In germline, CDR1 is MGHRA, CDR2 YSYEKL. V lost 3 bases, J lost 0 bases, and 8 bases lay in between. The CDR3, as DNA: TGCGCCAGCAGCCATACAGATCTGAACACTGAAGCTTTCTTT. Protein: CASSHTDLNTEAFF.

The V call is TRBV9, the J call TRBJ2-2; 9 bases map to TRBD1. V lost 0 bases to trimming and J lost 1 base; unmatched junction nucleotides: 1. This CDR3 has 16 amino acids. Germline-derived CDR1 and CDR2 are SGDLS and YYNGEE. The CDR3 DNA reads TGTGCCAGCAGCGTAGGACAGGGGGAGAACACCGGGGAGCTGTTTTTT. Protein: CASSVGQGENTGELFF. Using reference TRBV9 and TRBJ2-2 for the parts outside the CDR3, the full variable domain is DSGVTQTPKHLITATGQRVTLRCSPRSGDLSVYWYQQSLDQGLQFLIQYYNGEERAKGNILERFSAQQFPDLHSELNLSSLELGDSALYFCASSVGQGENTGELFFGEGSRLTVL.

A few counts support this clonotype. The V call is TRBV4-1, the J call TRBJ1-2, with 7 bases that match TRBD1. The V and J ends lost 5 bases and 4 bases, in that order; junction bases with no gene match: 13. Looked up from germline, CDR1 is MGHRA and CDR2 is YSYEKL. This CDR3 is 16 amino acids long. The CDR3: CASSYDAGQKIYGYTF. The CDR3 DNA reads TGCGCCAGCAGCTACGATGCGGGACAGAAGATCTATGGCTACACCTTC.

V usage is TRBV11-2 and J usage is TRBJ2-7; 8 positions agree with TRBD1. The CDR3 has 14 amino acids. The V segment lost 3 bases and the J segment 5 bases; nucleotides outside the gene matches: 6. Germline lookup yields CDR1 SGHAT and CDR2 FQNNGV. CDR3 bases: TGTGCCAGCAGCTTTAACAGGGGGGACAACGAGCAGTACTTC. It codes for CASSFNRGDNEQYF.

The gene calls are TRBV7-9 and TRBJ1-2; tentative D call: TRBD1 (6 bases). CDR1 is SEHNR and CDR2 is FQNEAQ in the germline V gene (reference sequence). The germline V and J ends were trimmed by 5 bases and 13 bases, with 20 bases remaining between them. The CDR3 totals 13 residues. The CDR3 loop reads CASSPGGKPACTF. The CDR3 DNA reads TGTGCCAGCAGCCCGGGGGGCAAACCCGCGTGCACCTTC.

J is TRBJ1-2 and V is TRBV7-2; 8 bases are a match to TRBD1. The length of the CDR3 is 15 residues. The V gene end was trimmed by 7 bases and the J gene end by 2 bases; junction bases not matched to a gene: 9. Germline CDR1 reads SGHTA; CDR2 reads FQGNSA. The CDR3 sequence: CASTLGQGSNYGYTF. DNA for the CDR3: TGTGCCAGCACCCTTGGACAGGGTTCCAACTATGGCTACACCTTC.

This clonotype was counted only a few times. The chain carries TRBV7-2 and TRBJ1-2; no firm D call. V lost 2 bases and J lost 0, with 13 bases in between. Looked up from germline, CDR1 is SGHTA and CDR2 is FQGNSA. CDR3 length: 16 residues. The CDR3 loop is CASSLKVAIANYGYTF. The CDR3 nucleotides are TGTGCCAGCAGCTTAAAAGTCGCGATAGCTAACTATGGCTACACCTTC. The full variable domain, with the rest looked up from reference TRBV7-2 and TRBJ1-2, is GAGVSQSPSNKVTEKGKDVELRCDPISGHTALYWYRQSLGQGLEFLIYFQGNSAPDKSGLPSDRFSAERTGGSVSTLTIQRTQQEDSAVYLCASSLKVAIANYGYTFGSGTRLTVV.

This clonotype was picked up a small number of times. This chain links TRBV11-2 with TRBJ2-7; TRBD1 matches at 11 bases. Looked up from germline, CDR1 is SGHAT and CDR2 is FQNNGV. J was trimmed by 2 bases and V by 4 bases; bases with no gene match: 4. The CDR3 sequence is 15 residues long. CDR3 loop: CASSSGTGGTYEQYF. The CDR3 DNA reads TGTGCCAGCAGCTCCGGGACAGGGGGAACCTACGAGCAGTACTTC.

V is TRBV19 and J is TRBJ2-6; D is perhaps TRBD1 (6 bases). Germline V gives CDR1 LNHDA, CDR2 SQIVND (reference sequence). The CDR3 consists of 17 residues. The V end was cut by 6 bases, the J end by 0 bases, with 15 bases between. The CDR3 region has the DNA TGTGCCAGTAGGTCGGACAGTCAGTACTCTGGGGCCAACGTCCTGACTTTC. It translates to CASRSDSQYSGANVLTF. Supplemented by reference TRBV19 and TRBJ2-6, the full variable domain reads DGGITQSPKYLFRKEGQNVTLSCEQNLNHDAMYWYRQDPGQGLRLIYYSQIVNDFQKGDIAEGYSVSREKKESFPLTVTSAQKNPTAFYLCASRSDSQYSGANVLTFGAGSRLTVL.

This clonotype showed up just a few times. The V and J genes are TRBV18 and TRBJ2-3, with a tentative D call TRBD2 (5 bases). This CDR3 is 17 amino acids long. Per the germline V gene, CDR1 is KGHSH and CDR2 is LQKENI. V was pared by 6 bases and J by 4 bases, with 23 bases between. CDR3: CASSRAPASRLPDTQYF. In DNA form, the CDR3 reads TGTGCCAGCTCGCGTGCCCCGGCTAGCCGATTGCCAGATACGCAGTATTTT.

This chain links TRBV12-3 or TRBV12-4 with TRBJ2-5; perhaps D is TRBD1 or TRBD2 (5 bases each). The V gene lost 6 bases and the J gene lost 5 bases, with 13 bases spanning the gap. There are 13 residues in the CDR3. The CDR3 here is CASRGSGLETQYF. CDR3 DNA: TGTGCCAGCAGGGGATCGGGGCTGGAGACCCAGTACTTC.

In its sample, this clonotype was seen many times. The chain has TRBV7-2 and TRBJ2-3, with D perhaps TRBD1 (6 bases). The germline V gene has CDR1 SGHTA and CDR2 FQGNSA. The CDR3 consists of 13 residues. V was clipped by 4 bases and J by 3 bases, with 8 bases between them. The CDR3 DNA sequence: TGTGCCAGCAGCTCCCAGGGGACAGATACGCAGTATTTT. This gives the protein CASSSQGTDTQYF.

The V and J genes are TRBV7-2 and TRBJ1-2; D may be TRBD1 (5 bases). The V gene's germline CDR1 is SGHTA and CDR2 FQGNSA. The CDR3 loop spans 14 amino acids. V was clipped by 8 bases and J by 6 bases, with 19 bases between them. As DNA, the CDR3 is TGTGCCAGCGGAGATCGAGCAGGGAGGGATGGCTACACCTTC. Amino acids: CASGDRAGRDGYTF. The full variable domain, in which reference TRBV7-2 and TRBJ1-2 provide the parts outside the CDR3, is GAGVSQSPSNKVTEKGKDVELRCDPISGHTALYWYRQSLGQGLEFLIYFQGNSAPDKSGLPSDRFSAERTGGSVSTLTIQRTQQEDSAVYLCASGDRAGRDGYTFGSGTRLTVV.

Worth noting for this clonotype: A much larger clone differs from this one at a single base, so this may be a read error. V is TRBV6-5 and J is TRBJ1-6, with 9 nucleotides matching TRBD1. CDR1 and CDR2 from the germline V gene are MNHEY and SVGAGI. This CDR3 has 15 residues. CDR3 region: CASSYGGQGNSPLQF. CDR3 nucleotide sequence: TGTGCCAGCAGTTACGGGGGACAGGGTAATTCACCCCTCCAATTT.

The rearrangement joins TRBV19 to TRBJ2-5, with unresolved D. The CDR3 extends over 13 amino acids. V lost 9 bases and J 0 bases, leaving 11 bases between the germline ends. CDR1 and CDR2 from the germline V gene are LNHDA and SQIVND (reference sequence). The CDR3 region has the DNA TGTGCCAGCCCGACACCGTACCAAGAGACCCAGTACTTC. Translated, it gives CASPTPYQETQYF.

Here the CDR3 reads CASSHDRLQETQYF. The CDR3 DNA reads as TGCGCCAGCAGCCATGACAGGCTACAAGAGACCCAGTACTTC. The gene calls are TRBV4-3 and TRBJ2-5; a weak D match, TRBD1 (6 bases). Germline CDR1 is LGHNA and CDR2 is YSLEER. V lost 3 bases and J lost 2, with 10 bases in between. This CDR3 region has 14 residues.

The CDR3 DNA follows: TGTGCCAGCAAAATTTTAGCGGGGGGGGCAGATACGCAGTATTTT. Its protein is CASKILAGGADTQYF. This chain connects TRBV7-6 to TRBJ2-3, with TRBD2 matching 11 bases. The junction had 7 bases not matched to a gene; V was cut back by 7 bases and J by 4 bases. The CDR3 extends over 15 amino acids. CDR1 and CDR2 from the germline V gene are SGHVS and FNYEAQ.

The J gene is TRBJ2-5, the V gene TRBV12-3 or TRBV12-4, with 9 bases aligning to TRBD1. The V segment lost 6 bases and the J segment 2 bases; nucleotides outside the gene matches: 4. This CDR3 is 14 amino acids long. This CDR3 reads CASRPGTGQETQYF. The CDR3 coding sequence is TGTGCCAGCAGACCCGGGACAGGGCAAGAGACCCAGTACTTC.

This clonotype was counted ten times or more. The V and J genes are TRBV12-3 or TRBV12-4 and TRBJ1-5; 9 bases match TRBD1. V trimming: 5 bases; J trimming: 4 bases; junction bases outside the gene matches: 6. CDR3 length equals 15 residues. The CDR3: CASSPDGTGNQPQHF. CDR3 bases: TGTGCCAGCAGTCCAGACGGGACAGGGAATCAGCCCCAGCATTTT.

This clonotype was seen many times. The V and J genes are TRBV4-1 and TRBJ1-1; no firm D call. CDR3 size: 13 residues. Per germline, CDR1 MGHRA and CDR2 YSYEKL. Trimming shortened V by 5 bases and J by 1 base, and 8 bases separated the two germline ends. CDR3 sequence: CASSYKGNTEAFF. The CDR3 coding sequence is TGCGCCAGCAGCTACAAAGGGAACACTGAAGCTTTCTTT.